The T cell receptor (beta chain) described here comes from a study of identical twins. This clonotype has just a few counts. Its antigen remains unidentified. MiXCR, applied by TCRdb to the 5' RACE reads, yields one record per CDR3 protein. The profile shows fewer than 900,000 distinct CDR3 sequences, 15% to 20% of them singletons. Study conclusions and caveats: Weaker excess sharing between twins was seen in beta out-of-frame sequences. Potential partial confounding of zero-insertion analyses by invariant MAIT and iNKT cells was noted.

Per germline, CDR1 MNHEY and CDR2 SVGAGI. The CDR3 is 17 amino acids. J lost 1 base, V lost 4 bases, and 11 bases had no gene match. A further study also used this sample, focusing on T cells expressing NK-cell markers. According to that study: Uncertainty persisted over the HCMV specificity of expanded NKG2C+ T cell clones.

Sequencing input: PBMCs. This TCR came from a woman aged 18-30 years in good health. The rearrangement links TRBV6-5 to TRBJ2-5; the match to TRBD1 covers 8 bases. As DNA, the CDR3 is TGTGCCAGCAGTTCGGCCTTACAGGGGGTAGCCCAAGAGACCCAGTACTTC. As protein: CASSSALQGVAQETQYF.